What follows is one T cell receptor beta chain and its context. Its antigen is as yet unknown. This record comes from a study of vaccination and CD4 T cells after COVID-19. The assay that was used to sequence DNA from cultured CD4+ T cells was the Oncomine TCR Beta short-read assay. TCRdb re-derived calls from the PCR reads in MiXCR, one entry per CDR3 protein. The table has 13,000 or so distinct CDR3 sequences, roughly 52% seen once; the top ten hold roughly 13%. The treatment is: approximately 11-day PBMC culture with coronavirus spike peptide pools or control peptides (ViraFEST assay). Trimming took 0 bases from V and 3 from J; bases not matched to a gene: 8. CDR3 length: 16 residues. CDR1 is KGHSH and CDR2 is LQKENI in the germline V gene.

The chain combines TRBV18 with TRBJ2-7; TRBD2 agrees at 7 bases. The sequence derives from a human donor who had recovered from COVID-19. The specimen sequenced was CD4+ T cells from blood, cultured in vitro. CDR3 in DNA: TGTGCCAGCTCACCACCCACCCCGGGAGGAAACTACGAGCAGTACTTC. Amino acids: CASSPPTPGGNYEQYF. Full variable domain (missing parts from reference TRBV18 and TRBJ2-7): NAGVMQNPRHLVRRRGQEARLRCSPMKGHSHVYWYRQLPEEGLKFMVYLQKENIIDESGMPKERFSAEFPKEGPSILRIQQVVRGDSAAYFCASSPPTPGGNYEQYFGPGTRLTVT.